The clone carrying this T cell receptor beta chain has a single count. Cohorts were determined from participant-reported clinical history. The CDR3 sequence is 17 residues long. The V and J ends lost 2 bases and 3 bases, in that order; junction bases with no gene match: 6. CDR1 MGHRA and CDR2 YSYEKL come from the germline V gene. The data belong to a study of blood T cell repertoires in COVID-19. In the study overall: Samples representing acute and convalescent COVID-19 were sourced from the United States, Italy and Spain.

Per the authors' pipeline: From reference gene primer amplification, estimates of nucleated cell counts were derived. Generated by immunoSEQ multiplex PCR, the TCRdb table keeps only in-frame clones and is missing some. V, J and clone size are those of that table, while D and trimming were read from the DNA. Seen here are 310,000 or so clones, about 90% observed once, and the top ten hold about 1.8%. This TCR came from a young woman with acute COVID-19. This sequence joins TRBV4-1 and TRBJ2-1; 11 nucleotides match TRBD2. Sequenced input: PBMCs or T cells enriched from blood (not recorded which). The CDR3 here is CASSQQIAGGGYNEQFF. The CDR3 nucleotides are TGCGCCAGCAGCCAACAAATAGCGGGAGGGGGCTACAATGAGCAGTTCTTC.